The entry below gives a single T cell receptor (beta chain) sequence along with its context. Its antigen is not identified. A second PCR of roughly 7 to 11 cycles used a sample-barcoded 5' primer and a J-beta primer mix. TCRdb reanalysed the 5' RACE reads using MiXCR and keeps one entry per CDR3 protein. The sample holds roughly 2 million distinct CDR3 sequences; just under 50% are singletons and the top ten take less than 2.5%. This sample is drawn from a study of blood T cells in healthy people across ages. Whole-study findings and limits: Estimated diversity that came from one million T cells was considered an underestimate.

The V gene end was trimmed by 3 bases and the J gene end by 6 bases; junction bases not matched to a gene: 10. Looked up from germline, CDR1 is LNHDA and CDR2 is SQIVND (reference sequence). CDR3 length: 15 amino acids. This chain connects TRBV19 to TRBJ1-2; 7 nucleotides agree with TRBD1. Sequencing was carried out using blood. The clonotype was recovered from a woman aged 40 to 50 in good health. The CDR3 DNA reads TGTGCCAGTAGTATCCGACAGGGCAAAGGTGATGGCTACACCTTC. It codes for CASSIRQGKGDGYTF.